This TCR beta chain was captured by sequencing in a study of blood T cells in healthy people across ages. PCR was performed a second time for about 7 to 11 cycles using a sample-barcoded 5' primer and a J-beta primer mix. Every sample produced at least 2.5 million CDR3-containing paired-end reads. TCRdb reprocessed the 5' RACE reads with MiXCR, giving one entry per CDR3 protein. This sample yields about 760,000 distinct CDR3 sequences, of which roughly three fifths are seen a single time; 25% to 30% belongs to the top ten. The CDR3 totals 17 residues. CDR1 is LGHDT, CDR2 YNNKEL, per germline (reference sequence).

The chain combines TRBV3-1 with TRBJ2-4; 9 bases fit TRBD2. The last part of the DNA fits TRBJ2-5 better; the J call may be wrong. The sequenced material came from blood. The receptor was isolated from a middle-aged man in good health. The DNA for the CDR3 is TGTGCCAGCAGCCAATTGCAAGCGGGAGGAGGTGGGGAGACCCAGTACTTC. Encoded protein: CASSQLQAGGGGETQYF.